The present entry profiles one T cell receptor beta chain with its context. What antigen it recognizes has not been identified. No base-level quality is on record; no much larger clone is a single base apart. Libraries were constructed by the immunoSEQ multiplex PCR assay. The authors' analysis ran thus. To diagnose cytomegalovirus status from the catalog of TCR beta chain sequences, a statistical classification framework was built. TCRdb carries this immuneACCESS record with in-frame sequences only. Its versions omit some clonotypes, under half of them owing to an unresolved V gene in the studies checked, with the rest unexplained. The D gene and trimming were derived from the DNA, and the V and J assignments and clone size from that table. For this sample there are 250,000 to 400,000 clones; 75% to 90% appear just once. Approximately 1.1% of the sample rests with the top ten. From the cysteine through the phenylalanine, the CDR3 covers 13 amino acids. The kept DNA is CDR3 alone, 39 bases in frame from the first base. The junction carries 11 bases between V and J, which are trimmed by 3 bases and 4 bases respectively. The germline V gene gives CDR1 as SGDLS and CDR2 as YYNGEE.

The data are from a study of cytomegalovirus exposure and HLA in healthy donors listed by TCRdb under 2017. Study-wide context: The 550 to 750 repertoires of the first cohort and the approximately 130 validation repertoires were produced on the same platform, according to a later analysis. The aim of the study was to test whether cataloging public T cell receptors could identify signatures of past pathogen exposure. A separate validation cohort of approximately 130 different subjects was used in addition to the 666-subject first cohort. To predict cytomegalovirus infection status, the study combined high-throughput TCR immunosequencing, statistical association of individual TCRs with disease status, and machine learning. Here is what the overall study found, with its caveats: It was suggested by the authors that the approach could potentially be generalized to other disease states and immunological phenotypes. In the study, 150 to 200 TCR beta chains were listed as associated with cytomegalovirus. In vitro tests confirmed that three of the cytomegalovirus-associated TCR beta chains recognize cytomegalovirus antigens. Most TCR sequences were observed very rarely across donors, whereas some public TCRs were present in many individuals. The validation cohort had no HLA typing available for a later analysis, so co-occurrence within that cohort was assessed over all 110 or so repertoires. Of the cluster scores, 90% to 95% were above 0 in a later analysis, which found that TCRs clustered in the first cohort also tended to co-occur in the 120 validation repertoires. In both the original and validation cohorts, the classifier was reported to diagnose cytomegalovirus status with high specificity and sensitivity.

Separate from the roughly 700-subject first cohort, the validation cohort of roughly 110 subjects was the group to which the donors belonged. This chain joins TRBV9 to TRBJ2-7; the D gene identity is not certain. Sequencing was performed on PBMCs. This TCR came from a young woman in good health and CMV-seropositive. The CDR3 is CASSAAVGYEQYF. The base sequence is TGTGCCAGCAGCGCGGCAGTTGGATACGAGCAGTACTTC.